Each of the 26 T cell receptor beta chains below was sequenced from the same sample in a study of T cells after yellow fever vaccination. Each CDR3 protein gets one entry after TCRdb re-called the 5' RACE reads with MiXCR. The sample shows 450,000 to 600,000 distinct CDR3 sequences, 13% of them seen only once. The sample here was PBMCs, taken on the day of the yellow fever booster vaccination. These receptors all come from a man between 25 and 39 years old who received the YFV17D yellow fever vaccine.

This clonotype was observed a handful of times. The chain employs TRBV7-6 and TRBJ2-7, with TRBD2 matching 8 bases. CDR3 length: 15 amino acids. V shed 5 bases, J shed 7 bases, and the junction held 13 bases outside the gene matches. The germline CDR1 and CDR2 sequences are SGHVS and FNYEAQ. CDR3 nucleotide sequence: TGTGCCAGCAGCCCTACTTTTGGCGGGGGGCAAGAGCAGTACTTC. It yields the protein CASSPTFGGGQEQYF.

This clonotype occurred a few times. V and J are TRBV20-1 and TRBJ2-1, with 8 positions matching TRBD2. V was clipped by 3 bases and J by 6 bases; unmatched bases: 4. Germline-derived CDR1 and CDR2 are DFQATT and SNEGSKA (reference sequence). This CDR3 has 13 residues. CDR3 in amino acids: CSARPGLVNEQFF. The CDR3 nucleotides read TGCAGTGCTAGGCCGGGACTAGTCAATGAGCAGTTCTTC.

In its sample, this clonotype was seen a few times. The V and J genes are TRBV5-6 and TRBJ2-7; 9 bases are a match to TRBD1. CDR3 length: 16 residues. Per germline, CDR1 SGHDT and CDR2 YYEEEE. Losses at the gene ends were 0 bases for V and 3 bases for J; bases not matched to a gene: 7. CDR3 in amino acids: CASSLVRRTGVYEQYF. In nucleotides, the CDR3 is TGTGCCAGCAGCTTGGTTAGGCGGACAGGGGTCTACGAGCAGTACTTC. Full variable domain (rest looked up from reference TRBV5-6 and TRBJ2-7): DAGVTQSPTHLIKTRGQQVTLRCSPKSGHDTVSWYQQALGQGPQFIFQYYEEEERQRGNFPDRFSGHQFPNYSSELNVNALLLGDSALYLCASSLVRRTGVYEQYFGPGTRLTVT.

This clonotype was picked up a small number of times. V is TRBV7-2 and J is TRBJ1-5, with a tentative D call TRBD1 (5 bases). Germline assignment: CDR1 SGHTA and CDR2 FQGNSA. V lost 1 base, J lost 7 bases, and 14 bases lay in between. The CDR3 spans 15 residues. The CDR3 reads CASSLGGRAGQPQHF. The DNA of the CDR3 is TGTGCCAGCAGCTTAGGGGGGAGGGCGGGACAGCCCCAGCATTTT.

V and J are TRBV15 and TRBJ1-5; D is unclear. Germline assignment: CDR1 LNHNV and CDR2 YYDKDF (reference sequence). The V end lost 4 bases, the J end lost 7 bases, and 11 bases lay between the germline ends. This CDR3 is built from 13 residues. The CDR3 spells CATSKGREQPQHF. In nucleotides, the CDR3 is TGTGCCACCAGCAAAGGACGAGAACAGCCCCAGCATTTT.

The chain employs TRBV18 and TRBJ2-5; 9 positions agree with TRBD2. This CDR3 is built from 16 residues. CDR1 KGHSH and CDR2 LQKENI come from the germline V gene. The V gene end was trimmed by 3 bases and the J gene end by 4 bases; junction bases not matched to a gene: 9. The CDR3 sequence is CASSPVRTSVGETQYF. The CDR3 DNA sequence: TGTGCCAGCTCACCCGTGAGGACTAGCGTGGGAGAGACCCAGTACTTC.

This chain links TRBV2 with TRBJ1-5; 12 bases map to TRBD1. The CDR3 sequence is 16 residues long. The ends lost 6 bases at V and 1 base at J; junction bases unmatched: 4. Germline loops: CDR1 SNHLY, CDR2 FYNNEI. In DNA form, the CDR3 reads TGTGCCAGCAGGGGACAGGGGGCTTTAAGCAATCAGCCCCAGCATTTT. It codes for CASRGQGALSNQPQHF.

The chain recombines TRBV21-1 with TRBJ1-2; TRBD1, as called in the table, went unchecked against the DNA. TRBV21-1 is listed as a pseudogene. The length of the CDR3 is 14 residues. This chain's CDR3 is CASSKAEQGNGYTF. DNA for the CDR3: TGTGCCAGCAGCAAAGCCGAACAGGGGAATGGCTACACCTTC.

J is TRBJ2-3 and V is TRBV21-1; no DNA check was done on the table's D call, TRBD2. TRBV21-1 is classified as a pseudogene. The CDR3 covers 16 residues. CDR3 DNA: TGTGCCAGCAGCAAAATCCATAGGAGGGGAGTGGATACGCAGTATTTT. Protein product: CASSKIHRRGVDTQYF.

The chain links TRBV3-1 to TRBJ2-5; 7 bases align to TRBD1. CDR3 length equals 18 residues. The germline V gene encodes CDR1 LGHDT and CDR2 YNNKEL (reference sequence). V shed 0 bases, J shed 5 bases, and the junction held 15 bases outside the gene matches. As DNA, the CDR3 is TGTGCCAGCAGCCAAGAGCGACCAAGACAGGGATGGTTGGAGACCCAGTACTTC. Its translation: CASSQERPRQGWLETQYF.

The CDR3 nucleotides read TGTGCCACCAGTGATTCTTATCTGGGGTCCTCTTCCTACAATGAGCAGTTCTTC. Protein product: CATSDSYLGSSSYNEQFF. The rearrangement uses TRBV24-1 and TRBJ2-1; unclear D gene. Trimming took 2 bases from V and 1 from J, leaving 17 bases between them. CDR1 is KGHDR and CDR2 is SFDVKD in the germline V gene. The CDR3 runs to 18 residues.

This clonotype was counted a few times. The chain employs TRBV27 and TRBJ2-2, with 9 nucleotides matching TRBD1. V lost 0 bases, J lost 4 bases, and 3 bases stayed unmatched. The CDR3 length is 16 residues. Germline loops: CDR1 MNHEY, CDR2 SMNVEV (reference sequence). CDR3 amino acids: CASSLSGTGTTGELFF. Here the CDR3 DNA reads TGTGCCAGCAGTTTATCGGGGACAGGGACCACCGGGGAGCTGTTTTTT.

The chain links TRBV7-9 to TRBJ2-7; possibly TRBD2 for D (6 bases). Germline values: CDR1 SEHNR, CDR2 FQNEAQ (reference sequence). The V and J ends lost 6 bases and 9 bases respectively, with 21 bases between them. This CDR3 contains 14 residues. The CDR3 protein is CASSPSGASLGQYF. Written as DNA, the CDR3 is TGTGCCAGCAGTCCTTCGGGAGCGTCGTTAGGGCAGTACTTC.

At least ten counts were recorded for this clonotype. V gene TRBV9 combines with J gene TRBJ1-4, with 8 positions matching TRBD1. Unmatched junction bases numbered 6, after V lost 4 bases and J lost 4 bases. The CDR3 spans 15 residues. Germline loops: CDR1 SGDLS, CDR2 YYNGEE. The CDR3: CASSPGQGDNEKLFF. The CDR3 DNA sequence: TGTGCCAGCAGCCCTGGACAGGGCGATAATGAAAAACTGTTTTTT.

This clonotype has a handful of counts. The chain uses TRBV2 and TRBJ2-7; the D is unclear. The CDR3 has 13 residues. V was shortened by 3 bases and J by 0 bases, with 6 bases between the two germline ends. Germline V CDR1 and CDR2: SNHLY, FYNNEI. The CDR3 DNA reads TGTGCCAGCAGTGATTCAGACTCCTACGAGCAGTACTTC. Its translation: CASSDSDSYEQYF.

The chain links TRBV12-5 to TRBJ2-5, with a weak D call TRBD1 (5 bases). V was clipped by 7 bases and J by 2 bases, with 8 bases between them. CDR3 length: 12 amino acids. The V gene's germline CDR1 is LGHNT and CDR2 FRNRAP. The CDR3 sequence: CASARVQETQYF. The CDR3 DNA reads as TGTGCTAGTGCCAGGGTTCAAGAGACCCAGTACTTC.

CDR3 region: CASNGGRWGSYTEAFF. In nucleotides, the CDR3 is TGTGCCAGCAATGGAGGGAGGTGGGGGAGTTACACTGAAGCTTTCTTT. This chain joins TRBV27 and TRBJ1-1; the D gene is possibly TRBD1 (5 bases). The germline gives CDR1 MNHEY, CDR2 SMNVEV (reference sequence). The CDR3 is 16 amino acids. V was clipped by 7 bases and J by 3 bases, with 21 bases between them.

This clonotype showed up just a few times. The chain uses TRBV6-5 and TRBJ1-1, with D uncertain. V lost 0 bases, J lost 1 base, and 9 bases lay in between. The CDR3 runs to 15 residues. Germline CDR1 MNHEY, CDR2 SVGAGI. As DNA, the CDR3 is TGTGCCAGCAGTTACTCGCCAAACGCGAACACTGAAGCTTTCTTT. Encoded protein: CASSYSPNANTEAFF.

The chain recombines TRBV10-3 with TRBJ1-2; D gene ambiguous. The CDR3 is 13 residues long. Germline V gene sequence: CDR1 ENHRY, CDR2 SYGVKD. CDR3 nucleotide sequence: TGTGCTCCCAGTGACGGGCTGAGCTATGGCTACACCTTC. Amino acids: CAPSDGLSYGYTF.

In this sample, this clonotype turned up many times. The V call is TRBV7-3, the J call TRBJ2-7; TRBD1 aligns across 7 bases. CDR1 and CDR2 from the germline V gene are SGHTA and FQGTGA. The CDR3 is made up of 14 amino acids. The V segment lost 5 bases and the J segment 5 bases; nucleotides outside the gene matches: 9. The CDR3 sequence: CASSLDRDSHEQYF. Written as DNA, the CDR3 is TGTGCCAGCAGCCTCGACAGGGATTCCCACGAGCAGTACTTC.

A few counts support this clonotype. The rearrangement joins TRBV11-2 to TRBJ2-1; D is possibly TRBD2 (5 bases). Germline V gene lookup returns CDR1 SGHAT and CDR2 FQNNGV. The CDR3 is 12 amino acids. Trimming took 8 bases from V and 3 from J, leaving 8 bases between them. The CDR3 DNA sequence: TGTGCCAGCGGGAGAAACTACAATGAGCAGTTCTTC. Translated: CASGRNYNEQFF.

The chain is built from TRBV7-9 and TRBJ2-3; D may be TRBD2 (6 bases). The CDR3 is 15 amino acids. From germline, CDR1 is SEHNR and CDR2 FQNEAQ (reference sequence). Trimming removed 5 bases at V and 3 bases at J, with 15 bases between. The CDR3 DNA sequence: TGTGCCAGCAGCCTACCGGGAGCAACAACAGATACGCAGTATTTT. Translation gives CASSLPGATTDTQYF.

The V gene is TRBV18, the J gene TRBJ2-1, with D perhaps matching TRBD2 (6 bases). The CDR3 loop spans 14 amino acids. The V end was cut by 1 base, the J end by 7 bases, with 11 bases between. Germline V gene lookup returns CDR1 KGHSH and CDR2 LQKENI. The CDR3 DNA reads as TGTGCCAGCTCACCACTGAGTGGGGGGAATGAGCAGTTCTTC. It specifies CASSPLSGGNEQFF. The variable domain in full, with the rest retrieved from reference TRBV18 and TRBJ2-1, is NAGVMQNPRHLVRRRGQEARLRCSPMKGHSHVYWYRQLPEEGLKFMVYLQKENIIDESGMPKERFSAEFPKEGPSILRIQQVVRGDSAAYFCASSPLSGGNEQFFGPGTRLTVL.

V gene TRBV10-3 combines with J gene TRBJ2-6, with 7 bases lining up with TRBD1. Germline V CDR1 and CDR2: ENHRY, SYGVKD. After removal of 4 bases from V and 4 bases from J, the junction contained 7 bases not matched to a gene. The CDR3 runs 16 residues. In DNA form, the CDR3 reads TGTGCCATCAGTGGTGACAGGGCTGGAGGGGCCAACGTCCTGACTTTC. It translates to CAISGDRAGGANVLTF.

This chain connects TRBV28 to TRBJ2-2; 8 bases map to TRBD1. The CDR3 length is 14 residues. The junction had 6 bases not matched to a gene; V was cut back by 9 bases and J by 3 bases. The V gene's germline CDR1 is MDHEN and CDR2 SYDVKM. The CDR3 sequence: CASGRGRYTGELFF. Written as DNA, the CDR3 is TGTGCCAGTGGCAGGGGGCGATACACCGGGGAGCTGTTTTTT. Based on the CDR3 plus reference TRBV28 and TRBJ2-2, the full variable domain is DVKVTQSSRYLVKRTGEKVFLECVQDMDHENMFWYRQDPGLGLRLIYFSYDVKMKEKGDIPEGYSVSREKKERFSLILESASTNQTSMYLCASGRGRYTGELFFGEGSRLTVL.

V and J are TRBV5-1 and TRBJ2-7, with 9 bases matching TRBD2. Germline lookup yields CDR1 SGHRS and CDR2 YFSETQ. This CDR3 region has 16 residues. Losses at the gene ends were 0 bases for V and 2 bases for J; bases not matched to a gene: 6. CDR3 nucleotide sequence: TGCGCCAGCAGCTTGGCCCGGGTAGCGGGGGCCTACGAGCAGTACTTC. Its protein is CASSLARVAGAYEQYF.